This record covers a single T cell receptor beta chain. One junction end disagrees with the germline gene, perhaps due to a read error. The CDR3 has 14 amino acids. CDR1 GTSNPN and CDR2 SVGIG come from the germline V gene (reference sequence). PCR used 60 Vbeta primers and 13 Jbeta primers. Method: immunoSEQ multiplex PCR; TCRdb's copy keeps in-frame clones and lacks some. Altogether some 160,000 clones are present, over 80% being singletons, with the ten largest covering 1.5% to 1.7%. This record comes from a study of cytomegalovirus exposure and HLA in healthy donors. This chain links TRBV30 with TRBJ1-4; TRBD1 aligns across 7 bases. The sequenced sample was PBMCs. This sequence originates from a woman between 18 and 29 years old in good health and CMV-seronegative. CDR3 residues: CVWSVGGGNEKLFF. DNA of the CDR3: TGTGTCTGGAGTGTCGGAGGGGGCAATGAAAAACTGTTTTTT.